A selection of T cell receptor beta chains follows, all from one sample in a study of blood T cell repertoires in COVID-19. TCRdb's copy holds only in-frame clones and misses some; the assay was immunoSEQ multiplex PCR. The data hold about 220,000 clones, with around 84% observed a single time. The sequenced sample consisted of peripheral blood. These receptors came from a man in his forties or fifties who had recovered from COVID-19. Both conserved end residues are part of each CDR3. Each record gives: V gene, clone size, CDR3 length, D gene, J gene, CDR3 protein, CDR3 DNA. D genes are given only for firm matches. Clone size appears in some rows only: once, few, many, or a class for an expanded clone.

V: TRBV5-1
size: NA
length: 13
D: NA
J: TRBJ2-5
CDR3: CASRPGQLETQYF
DNA: TGCGCCAGCAGACCTGGGCAGTTGGAGACCCAGTACTTC

V: TRBV19
size: NA
length: 15
D: NA
J: TRBJ1-3
CDR3: CASLLRAVTGNTIYF
DNA: TGTGCCAGCCTACTCAGGGCCGTCACTGGAAACACCATATATTTT

V: TRBV6-4
size: NA
length: 14
D: NA
J: TRBJ2-2
CDR3: CASRIQGVSGELFF
DNA: TGTGCCAGCAGGATACAGGGCGTGAGTGGGGAGCTGTTTTTT

V: TRBV30
size: NA
length: 11
D: TRBD1
J: TRBJ2-7
CDR3: CVGRGIHEQYF
DNA: TGTGTAGGCAGGGGGATCCACGAGCAGTACTTC

V: TRBV5-1
size: NA
length: 15
D: TRBD2
J: TRBJ2-3
CDR3: CASSLSGSSTDTQYF
DNA: TGCGCCAGCAGCTTGAGCGGGAGCAGCACAGATACGCAGTATTTT

V: TRBV5-5
size: NA
length: 16
D: NA
J: TRBJ1-5
CDR3: CASSSGGTGGSQPQHF
DNA: TGTGCCAGCAGCTCCGGAGGCACCGGGGGTAGCCAGCCCCAGCATTTT

V: TRBV7-9
size: NA
length: 14
D: TRBD1
J: TRBJ1-1
CDR3: CASSTQGKGTEAFF
DNA: TGTGCCAGCAGCACACAGGGGAAAGGGACTGAAGCTTTCTTT

V: TRBV6-5
size: NA
length: 14
D: NA
J: TRBJ1-1
CDR3: CASRVGQLNTKAFF
DNA: TGTGCCAGCAGGGTCGGTCAGTTGAACACTAAAGCTTTCTTT

V: TRBV28
size: once
length: 16
D: NA
J: TRBJ2-7
CDR3: CASSSPPGRGAIEQYF
DNA: TGTGCCAGCAGTTCTCCCCCAGGGAGGGGGGCAATCGAGCAGTACTTC

V: TRBV27
size: NA
length: 15
D: NA
J: TRBJ2-1
CDR3: CASSLWSGARNEQFF
DNA: TGTGCCAGCAGTTTATGGTCAGGGGCACGCAATGAGCAGTTCTTC

V: TRBV5-1
size: NA
length: 15
D: NA
J: TRBJ1-4
CDR3: CASSPDRATNEKLFF
DNA: TGCGCCAGCAGCCCGGACAGAGCAACTAATGAAAAACTGTTTTTT

V: TRBV4-2
size: NA
length: 16
D: TRBD2
J: TRBJ2-3
CDR3: CASSQEPSGSTDTQYF
DNA: TGTGCCAGCAGCCAAGAACCTAGCGGAAGCACAGATACGCAGTATTTT

V: TRBV28
size: NA
length: 16
D: NA
J: TRBJ2-2
CDR3: CASSPFSGTPTGELFF
DNA: TGTGCCAGCAGCCCCTTCTCCGGGACACCCACCGGGGAGCTGTTTTTT

V: TRBV11-2
size: NA
length: 14
D: TRBD2
J: TRBJ2-5
CDR3: CASIWGVAGETQYF
DNA: TGTGCCAGCATCTGGGGGGTAGCGGGAGAGACCCAGTACTTC

V: TRBV29-1
size: NA
length: 14
D: NA
J: TRBJ2-5
CDR3: CSVAVDSSQETQYF
DNA: TGCAGCGTGGCCGTGGACAGCTCCCAAGAGACCCAGTACTTC